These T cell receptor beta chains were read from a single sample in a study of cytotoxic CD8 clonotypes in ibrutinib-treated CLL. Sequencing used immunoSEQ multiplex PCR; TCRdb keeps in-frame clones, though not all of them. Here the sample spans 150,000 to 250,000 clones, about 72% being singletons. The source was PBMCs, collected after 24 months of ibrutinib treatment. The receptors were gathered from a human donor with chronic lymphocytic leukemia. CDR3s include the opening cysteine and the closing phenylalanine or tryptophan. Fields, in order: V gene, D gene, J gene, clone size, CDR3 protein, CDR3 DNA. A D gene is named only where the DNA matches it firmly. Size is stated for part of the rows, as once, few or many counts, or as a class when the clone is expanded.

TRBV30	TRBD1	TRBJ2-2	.	CAWRQGANTGELFF	TGTGCCTGGAGACAGGGGGCGAACACCGGGGAGCTGTTTTTT
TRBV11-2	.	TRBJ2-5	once	CASSSGLMETQYF	TGTGCCAGCAGCTCCGGGCTGATGGAAACCCAGTACTTC
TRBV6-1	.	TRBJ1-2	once	CASSDRYVHTF	TGTGCCAGCAGTGACCGCTACGTCCACACCTTC
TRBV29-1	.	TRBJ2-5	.	CSVEKALQETQYF	TGCAGCGTTGAAAAAGCGCTCCAAGAGACCCAGTACTTC
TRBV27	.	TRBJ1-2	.	CASSFQGTYGYTF	TGTGCCAGCAGTTTCCAAGGGACCTATGGCTACACCTTC
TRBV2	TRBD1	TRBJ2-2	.	CASTQDRGTGELFF	TGTGCCAGCACACAGGACAGGGGGACCGGGGAGCTGTTTTTT
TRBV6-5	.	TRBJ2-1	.	CASSYGVGSRQFF	TGTGCCAGCAGTTACGGGGTAGGGAGCCGGCAGTTCTTC
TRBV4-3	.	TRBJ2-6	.	CASSQEPGGGSGANVLTF	TGCGCCAGCAGCCAAGAACCAGGGGGGGGCTCTGGGGCCAACGTCCTGACTTTC
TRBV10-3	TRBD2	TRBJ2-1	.	CAISPTSGRAGEQFF	TGTGCCATCAGCCCCACTAGCGGGAGGGCTGGTGAGCAGTTCTTC
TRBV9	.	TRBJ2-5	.	CASSNPGGGWTQYF	TGTGCCAGCAGTAACCCGGGTGGGGGCTGGACCCAGTACTTC
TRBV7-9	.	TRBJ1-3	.	CASSSTLSGNTIYF	TGTGCCAGCAGCTCAACTCTCTCTGGAAACACCATATATTTT
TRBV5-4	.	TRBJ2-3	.	CASSLEGPTDTQYF	TGTGCCAGCAGCTTGGAAGGGCCAACAGATACGCAGTATTTT
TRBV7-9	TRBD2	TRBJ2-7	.	CASSLDGLAGILYEQYF	TGTGCCAGCAGCTTAGACGGACTAGCGGGGATTCTGTACGAGCAGTACTTC
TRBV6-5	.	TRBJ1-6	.	CASSIGRDYNSPLHF	TGTGCCAGCAGTATTGGCCGGGATTATAATTCACCCCTCCACTTT
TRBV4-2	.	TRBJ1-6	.	CASSQGTPESSYNSPLHF	TGTGCCAGCAGCCAAGGGACGCCGGAGAGCTCCTATAATTCACCCCTCCACTTT
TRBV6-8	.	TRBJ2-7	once	CASSIRYEQYF	TGTGCCAGCAGTATCCGCTACGAGCAGTACTTC
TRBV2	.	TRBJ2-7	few	CASSSIAANYEQYF	TGTGCCAGCAGTTCAATAGCGGCCAACTACGAGCAGTACTTC
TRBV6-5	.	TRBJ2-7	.	CASSDRDRSYEQYF	TGTGCCAGCAGTGACCGGGATCGTTCCTACGAGCAGTACTTC
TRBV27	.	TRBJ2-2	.	CASSLKGLHTGELFF	TGTGCCAGCAGCCTAAAAGGTCTTCACACCGGGGAGCTGTTTTTT
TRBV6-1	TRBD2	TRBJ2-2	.	CASSTLAGGAGELFF	TGTGCCAGCAGTACTCTAGCGGGAGGAGCGGGGGAGCTGTTTTTT
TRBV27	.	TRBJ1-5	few	CASGKGVDQPQHF	TGTGCCAGCGGAAAGGGGGTGGATCAGCCCCAGCATTTT
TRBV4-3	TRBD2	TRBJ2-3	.	CASSQDLLGLAGADTQYF	TGCGCCAGCAGCCAAGACCTACTCGGACTAGCGGGAGCCGATACGCAGTATTTT
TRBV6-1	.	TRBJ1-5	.	CASSERRQPQHF	TGTGCCAGCAGTGAACGGAGGCAGCCCCAGCATTTT
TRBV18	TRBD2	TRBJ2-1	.	CASSPSPGLAGAYEQFF	TGTGCCAGCTCACCTAGTCCGGGACTAGCGGGAGCTTATGAGCAGTTCTTC
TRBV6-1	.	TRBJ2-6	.	CAIPGFPSGANVLTF	TGTGCCATCCCAGGGTTCCCGTCTGGGGCCAACGTCCTGACTTTC
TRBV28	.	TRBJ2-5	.	CASSLPSLGETQYF	TGTGCCAGCAGTTTACCGTCGTTGGGGGAGACCCAGTACTTC
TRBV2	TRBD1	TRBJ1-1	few	CASSEPGRGSNTEAFF	TGTGCCAGCAGTGAACCGGGCAGGGGGTCGAACACTGAAGCTTTCTTT
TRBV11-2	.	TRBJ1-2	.	CASSLLPVASANYGYTF	TGTGCCAGCAGCTTACTGCCAGTCGCCTCAGCTAACTATGGCTACACCTTC
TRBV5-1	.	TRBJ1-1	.	CASSLVNTEAFF	TGCGCCAGCAGCTTGGTGAACACTGAAGCTTTCTTT
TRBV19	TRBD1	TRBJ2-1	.	CASTGGSYNEQFF	TGTGCCAGTACAGGGGGCTCCTACAATGAGCAGTTCTTC
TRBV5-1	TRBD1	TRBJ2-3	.	CASSFRQGSADTQYF	TGCGCCAGCAGCTTTAGACAGGGGTCCGCAGATACGCAGTATTTT
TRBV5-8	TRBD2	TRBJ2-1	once	CASSTGLNSLDEQFF	TGTGCCAGCAGCACGGGACTAAACTCTTTGGATGAGCAGTTCTTC
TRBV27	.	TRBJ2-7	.	CASSFGGQLEQYF	TGTGCCAGCAGTTTTGGGGGGCAGCTCGAGCAGTACTTC
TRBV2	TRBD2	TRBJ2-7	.	CASSARTSVTYEQYF	TGTGCCAGCAGTGCCCGGACTAGCGTTACCTACGAGCAGTACTTC
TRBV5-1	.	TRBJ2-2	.	CASIPDSPYTGELFF	TGCGCCAGCATCCCGGACTCCCCTTACACCGGGGAGCTGTTTTTT